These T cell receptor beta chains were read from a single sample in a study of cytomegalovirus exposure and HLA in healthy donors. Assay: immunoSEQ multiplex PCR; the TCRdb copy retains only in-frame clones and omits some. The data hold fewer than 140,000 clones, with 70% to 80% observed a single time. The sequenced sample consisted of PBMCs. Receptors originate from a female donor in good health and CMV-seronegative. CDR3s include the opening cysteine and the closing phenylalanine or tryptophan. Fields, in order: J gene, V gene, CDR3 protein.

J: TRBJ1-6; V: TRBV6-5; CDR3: CASSYRGYNSPLHF
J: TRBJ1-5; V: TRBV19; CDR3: CASRTGTGNQPQHF
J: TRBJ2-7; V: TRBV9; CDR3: CASSQTGGREQYF
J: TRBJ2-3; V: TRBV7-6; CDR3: CASSLAGGRTDTQYF
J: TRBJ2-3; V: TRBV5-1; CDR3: CASSSGLTDTQYF
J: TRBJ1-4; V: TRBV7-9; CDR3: CASSLSDGVTNEKLFF
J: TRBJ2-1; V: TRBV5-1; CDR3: CASSYRDSPVGEQFF
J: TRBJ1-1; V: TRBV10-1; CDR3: CASSPGRSMTEAFF
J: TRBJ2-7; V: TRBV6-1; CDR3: CASSEAFRGYEQYF
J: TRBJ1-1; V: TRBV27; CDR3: CASSLFRGNTEAFF
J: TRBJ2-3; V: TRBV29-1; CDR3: CSVGGRQGTDTQYF
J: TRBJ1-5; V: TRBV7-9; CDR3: CASSLSTGEGIQPQHF
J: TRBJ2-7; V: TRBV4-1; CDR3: CASSQDTSYEQYF
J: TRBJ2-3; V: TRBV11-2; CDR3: CASSPLAVSTDTQYF